One and the same sample provided the 13 T cell receptor beta chains below, sequenced in a study of control samples from healthy donors and cancer patients. Sequenced by immunoSEQ multiplex PCR; TCRdb stores in-frame clones only, minus some. The sample shows 130,000 or so clones, more than 70% of them seen only once. Sequencing was performed on blood. All receptors derive from a man in his forties or fifties in good health.

The gene calls are TRBV6-8 and TRBJ2-1; no definite D call. Germline values: CDR1 MNHGY, CDR2 SAAAGT. V was cut by 2 bases and J by 8 bases, with 7 bases left in between. The CDR3 length is 12 residues. The CDR3 DNA is TGTGCCAGCAGTTACCCCCCCGATGAGCAGTTCTTC. It specifies CASSYPPDEQFF.

The V and J genes are TRBV4-1 and TRBJ1-2; D is perhaps TRBD1 (6 bases). V shed 1 base and J shed 7 bases, with 16 bases lying between them. The CDR3 runs to 15 residues. CDR1 is MGHRA, CDR2 YSYEKL, per germline. For the CDR3, the DNA is TGCGCCAGCAGCCAAGTTGGGGGGGCTGGTGGTGGCTACACCTTC. Translating gives CASSQVGGAGGGYTF.

V and J are TRBV10-1 and TRBJ1-1, with 8 bases identical to TRBD1. The CDR3 length is 15 residues. Germline CDR1 WNHNN, CDR2 SYGVQD (reference sequence). V dropped 0 bases and J dropped 6; count of bases not matched to a gene: 6. CDR3 sequence: CASSESGRGLAEAFF. As DNA, the CDR3 is TGCGCCAGCAGTGAGTCTGGCAGGGGGCTGGCTGAAGCTTTCTTT.

CDR3 sequence reads: CASTGWMNTEAFF. In nucleotides, the CDR3 is TGCGCCAGCACGGGGTGGATGAACACTGAAGCTTTCTTT. The J gene is TRBJ1-1, the V gene TRBV10-2; D is unclear. The CDR3 loop spans 13 amino acids. Germline CDR1 and CDR2: WSHSY and SAAADI. The ends were cut back, 7 bases at V and 0 bases at J, with 9 bases in the middle.

The chain recombines TRBV21-1 with TRBJ2-7; the listed D gene, TRBD1, was not tested against the DNA. TRBV21-1 is given as a pseudogene. The CDR3 has 13 amino acids. The CDR3 bases are TGTGCCAGCAGCACCGGACAGGGTCAAGAGCAGTACTTC. It codes for CASSTGQGQEQYF.

V and J are TRBV28 and TRBJ1-1; D is perhaps TRBD1 (6 bases). Germline V gene sequence: CDR1 MDHEN, CDR2 SYDVKM. The V end was cut by 5 bases, the J end by 4 bases, with 17 bases between. The CDR3 extends over 15 amino acids. CDR3 in amino acids: CASSPQAGAVTEAFF. The CDR3 DNA follows: TGTGCCAGCAGTCCCCAGGCGGGGGCGGTCACTGAAGCTTTCTTT.

The sample holds one count of this clone. This chain uses TRBV18 with TRBJ2-2, with no clear D. Germline lookup yields CDR1 KGHSH and CDR2 LQKENI. V lost 5 bases and J 2 bases, leaving 9 bases between the germline ends. The CDR3 is made up of 14 amino acids. For the CDR3, the DNA is TGTGCCAGCTCAGGTTCTGGCAACACCGGGGAGCTGTTTTTT. The encoded protein is CASSGSGNTGELFF.

A remark on this clone: The sample has other DNA sequences that encode this CDR3 too. The rearrangement uses TRBV6-1 and TRBJ1-6, with D perhaps TRBD1 (6 bases). CDR1 is MNHNS, CDR2 SASEGT, per germline. Deletions cut 3 bases from V and 6 bases from J, with 6 bases between. The CDR3 loop spans 13 amino acids. The CDR3 sequence: CASSDRGNSPLHF. In DNA, the CDR3 is TGTGCCAGCAGTGACAGGGGTAATTCACCCCTCCACTTT.

The chain uses TRBV2 and TRBJ2-1; perhaps D is TRBD1 or TRBD2 (5 bases each). The CDR3 extends over 15 amino acids. V was cut by 6 bases and J by 7 bases, with 19 bases left in between. CDR1 SNHLY and CDR2 FYNNEI come from the germline V gene. The CDR3 nucleotides read TGTGCCAGCAGCGTCGGGACCCTGGGAAATAATGAGCAGTTCTTC. Residues: CASSVGTLGNNEQFF.

The chain combines TRBV5-6 with TRBJ2-1; no definite D call. The V and J ends lost 0 bases and 3 bases respectively, with 19 bases between them. The CDR3 covers 18 residues. Germline loops: CDR1 SGHDT, CDR2 YYEEEE. CDR3 coding DNA: TGTGCCAGCAGCTTGGCCGGACGGTCGACCCGGTACTACAATGAGCAGTTCTTC. Its translation: CASSLAGRSTRYYNEQFF.

This sequence joins TRBV5-8 and TRBJ1-2; weak D call: TRBD1 (5 bases). Trimming shortened V by 0 bases and J by 4 bases, and 13 bases separated the two germline ends. CDR1 SGHTS and CDR2 YDEGEE come from the germline V gene. The length of the CDR3 is 15 residues. This chain's CDR3 is CASSLGGIPSYGYTF. As DNA, the CDR3 is TGTGCCAGCAGCTTGGGGGGGATCCCTAGCTATGGCTACACCTTC.

This chain joins TRBV5-4 and TRBJ1-2; D might be TRBD1 (5 bases). In germline, CDR1 is SGHNT, CDR2 YYREEE (reference sequence). V was pared by 2 bases and J by 3 bases, with 11 bases between. This CDR3 region has 14 residues. The CDR3 spells CASSFGGKDYGYTF. The DNA of the CDR3 is TGTGCCAGCAGCTTTGGGGGGAAGGACTATGGCTACACCTTC. Filled out from reference TRBV5-4 and TRBJ1-2, the complete variable domain reads ETGVTQSPTHLIKTRGQQVTLRCSSQSGHNTVSWYQQALGQGPQFIFQYYREEENGRGNFPPRFSGLQFPNYSSELNVNALELDDSALYLCASSFGGKDYGYTFGSGTRLTVV.

This clone has a single count. The chain couples TRBV21-1 to TRBJ1-3; the listed D gene, TRBD1, was not tested against the DNA. TRBV21-1 is designated a pseudogene. The CDR3 is made up of 19 amino acids. CDR3 DNA sequence: TGTGCCAGCAGCAAGGGCCCCACGACCAAAATAAAAACTGGAAACACCATATATTTT. This sequence encodes CASSKGPTTKIKTGNTIYF.